These T cell receptor beta chains were read from a single sample in a study of blood T cell repertoires in COVID-19. Repertoires were generated with immunoSEQ multiplex PCR, while TCRdb's copy carries only in-frame clones and drops some. The data contain 150,000 or so clones, roughly 83% of them singletons. Sequencing was carried out using peripheral blood. The receptor set was obtained from a man aged 18-30 years with active or convalescent COVID-19. The CDR3 runs from the conserved cysteine through the conserved F or W. A clone size is listed for some rows: how often the clone was seen (once, few, many), or a class if it is expanded.

v_gene	j_gene	abundance	CDR3aa
TRBV19	TRBJ2-3	NA	CASKALRGGTDTQYF
TRBV6-2/TRBV6-3	TRBJ1-5	NA	CASSYAYRTGNQPQHF
TRBV7-2	TRBJ2-7	once	CASSLGGAGIYEQYF
TRBV4-1	TRBJ1-2	NA	CASSQDGRRYGYTF
TRBV5-1	TRBJ2-3	NA	CASSLQEPGLFADTQYF
TRBV7-8	TRBJ1-2	few	CASSVGGGANYGYTF
TRBV19	TRBJ1-5	NA	CASSTYRQGENQPQHF
TRBV5-6	TRBJ1-2	NA	CASSPQGNYGYTF
TRBV5-6	TRBJ1-6	few	CASSLGFNRVSPLHF
TRBV5-5	TRBJ1-3	once	CASSLYRSSGNTIYF
TRBV6-5	TRBJ2-1	NA	CASSYGGRTYNEQFF
TRBV7-8	TRBJ1-1	NA	CASSLITGGVNTEAFF
TRBV6-5	TRBJ1-1	NA	CASSRAYSEAFF
TRBV4-1	TRBJ1-2	NA	CASSQDPRGSPEGYTF
TRBV6-6	TRBJ2-7	NA	CASSRPGQGAYEQYF
TRBV28	TRBJ2-7	NA	CAIEGVTYEQYF
TRBV5-8	TRBJ2-3	NA	CASSRREGTDTQYF
TRBV18	TRBJ1-1	once	CASSPQGALNTEAFF
TRBV15	TRBJ2-5	NA	CATSRASGTQETQYF
TRBV3-1/TRBV3-2	TRBJ2-7	NA	CASSQAWDTSYEQYF
TRBV5-1	TRBJ2-2	NA	CASRTGTGGTGELFF
TRBV19	TRBJ2-1	NA	CASSMRRAGGFNEQFF
TRBV5-1	TRBJ2-7	NA	CASSLDTPTYEQYF
TRBV7-2	TRBJ2-5	once	CASSLQGTETQYF
TRBV27	TRBJ2-3	few	CASSWGQGGITDTQYF
TRBV6-5	TRBJ1-2	few	CASSYTDRARPTF
TRBV3-1/TRBV3-2	TRBJ2-2	NA	CASSAVGGGNTGELFF
TRBV7-9	TRBJ2-2	NA	CASLQGTGNTGELFF
TRBV14	TRBJ1-2	NA	CASSQARQGVGYTF
TRBV5-1	TRBJ1-2	NA	CASSLGQGHGYTF
TRBV19	TRBJ2-3	once	CASSIEGSGSWDTQYF
TRBV9	TRBJ2-7	NA	CASSVQGGYEQYF
TRBV25-1	TRBJ1-1	NA	CASSEYRTSTEAFF
TRBV6-5	TRBJ1-6	NA	CASSSLRQGQNSPLHF
TRBV12-3/TRBV12-4	TRBJ1-1	NA	CASSSGQGSEAFF
TRBV5-8	TRBJ2-3	NA	CASSSRDRGRGADTQYF
TRBV3-1/TRBV3-2	TRBJ2-3	once	CASSPGLATDTQYF
TRBV6-5	TRBJ1-1	NA	CASTKPGSRSEAFF
TRBV4-2	TRBJ1-1	NA	CASSQGSGSMNTEAFF
TRBV7-2	TRBJ2-7	few	CASSAKAAAGVREQYF
TRBV11-2	TRBJ1-4	NA	CASSYRGQGGEKLFF
TRBV28	TRBJ1-6	NA	CASSSGTGVSPLHF
TRBV2	TRBJ2-7	once	CASRTTANEQYF
TRBV7-2	TRBJ2-1	NA	CASSLRAGSYNEQFF
TRBV4-2	TRBJ1-2	NA	CASSQDGQGHTNYGYTF
TRBV19	TRBJ2-2	NA	CASRRSGTGELFF
TRBV2	TRBJ1-1	NA	CASSSDRGTGEAFF
TRBV3-1/TRBV3-2	TRBJ1-1	NA	CASSPGQGVDSF
TRBV7-7	TRBJ2-1	NA	CASRSDFGEQFF
TRBV3-1/TRBV3-2	TRBJ2-2	NA	CASSQGPGSLGLFF
TRBV7-2	TRBJ2-7	NA	CASRSGTSSYEQYF
TRBV5-4	TRBJ1-1	NA	CASSLFGTGGFLGTEAFF
TRBV24-1	TRBJ1-1	few	CATSEGRGNTEAFF
TRBV11-2	TRBJ2-1	NA	CASSLDPLTGGNNEQFF